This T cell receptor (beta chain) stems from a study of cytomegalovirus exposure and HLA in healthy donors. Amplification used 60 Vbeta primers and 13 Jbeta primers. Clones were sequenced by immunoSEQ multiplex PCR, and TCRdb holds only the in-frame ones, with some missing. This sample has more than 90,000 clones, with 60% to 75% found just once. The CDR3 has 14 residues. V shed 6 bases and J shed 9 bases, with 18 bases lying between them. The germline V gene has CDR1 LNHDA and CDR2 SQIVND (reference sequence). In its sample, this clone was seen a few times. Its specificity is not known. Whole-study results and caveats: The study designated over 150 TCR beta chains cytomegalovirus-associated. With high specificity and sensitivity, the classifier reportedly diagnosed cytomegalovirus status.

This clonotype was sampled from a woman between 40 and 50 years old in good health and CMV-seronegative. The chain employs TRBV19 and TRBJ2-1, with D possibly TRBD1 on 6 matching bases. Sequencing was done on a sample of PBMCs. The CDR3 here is CASSPPKTGIEQFF. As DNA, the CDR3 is TGTGCCAGTAGCCCTCCGAAAACAGGGATTGAGCAGTTCTTC.